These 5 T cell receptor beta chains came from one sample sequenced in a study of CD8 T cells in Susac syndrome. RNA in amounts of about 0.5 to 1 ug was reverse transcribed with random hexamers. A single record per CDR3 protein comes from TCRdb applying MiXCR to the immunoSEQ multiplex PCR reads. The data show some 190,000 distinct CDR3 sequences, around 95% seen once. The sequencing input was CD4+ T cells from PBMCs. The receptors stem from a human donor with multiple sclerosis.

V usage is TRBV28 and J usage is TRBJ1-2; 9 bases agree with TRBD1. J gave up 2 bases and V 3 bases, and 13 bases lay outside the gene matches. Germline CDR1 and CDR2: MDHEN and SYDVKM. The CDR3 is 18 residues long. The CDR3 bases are TGTGCCAGCAGTTTGGACCGGGACAGGGTTGTGGGGAACTATGGCTACACCTTC. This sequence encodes CASSLDRDRVVGNYGYTF.

This chain's CDR3 is CASSLETPGQGVMNTEAFF. The CDR3 DNA reads as TGTGCCAGCAGCTTAGAAACACCGGGACAGGGTGTCATGAACACTGAAGCTTTCTTT. The genes are TRBV7-2 and TRBJ1-1; TRBD1 matches 9 bases. Germline loops: CDR1 SGHTA, CDR2 FQGNSA. Unmatched junction bases numbered 12, after V lost 1 base and J lost 0 bases. The CDR3 has 19 amino acids.

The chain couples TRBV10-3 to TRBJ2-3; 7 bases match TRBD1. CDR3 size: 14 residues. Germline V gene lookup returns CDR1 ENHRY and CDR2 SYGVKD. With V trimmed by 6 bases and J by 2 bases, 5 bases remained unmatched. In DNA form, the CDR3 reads TGTGCCATCAGCCGACAGGGATTCACAGATACGCAGTATTTT. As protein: CAISRQGFTDTQYF.

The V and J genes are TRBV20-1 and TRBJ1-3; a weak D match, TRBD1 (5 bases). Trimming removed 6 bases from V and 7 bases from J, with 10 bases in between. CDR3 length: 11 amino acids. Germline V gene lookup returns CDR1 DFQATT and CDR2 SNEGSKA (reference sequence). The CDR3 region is CSARRDNTIYF. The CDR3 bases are TGCAGTGCCAGAAGGGACAACACCATATATTTT.

The CDR3 DNA reads as TGTGCCTGGGGACGGAATAATTCACCCCTCCACTTT. Protein sequence: CAWGRNNSPLHF. The chain couples TRBV30 to TRBJ1-6, with D hard to call. The CDR3 has 12 residues. The germline V gene has CDR1 GTSNPN and CDR2 SVGIG (reference sequence). V lost 5 bases and J lost 5, with 7 bases in between.